This TCR beta chain is from a study of CD8+ T cells in alopecia areata. The treatment was: oral pan-JAK inhibitor, 5-10 mg twice daily. Sequencing used cDNA as its template, made by extracting RNA and reverse transcribing it. Libraries were prepared by immunoSEQ multiplex PCR; TCRdb keeps only in-frame clonotypes and omits some of them. The sample has 130,000 or so clones; around 63% are singletons. Germline V lookup: CDR1 WSHSY, CDR2 SAAADI. The V end was cut by 3 bases, the J end by 1 base, with 15 bases between. The CDR3 consists of 16 residues. Specimen: CD4+ T cells sorted from blood, collected at week 4, from a patient treated with tofacitinib. V gene TRBV10-2 combines with J gene TRBJ1-1; a weak D match, TRBD1 (5 bases). The sequence was obtained from a human donor with alopecia areata. CDR3 sequence (DNA): TGCGCCAGCAGTGAAGCCCAGGGAGTAGCGAACACTGAAGCTTTCTTT. This codes for CASSEAQGVANTEAFF.